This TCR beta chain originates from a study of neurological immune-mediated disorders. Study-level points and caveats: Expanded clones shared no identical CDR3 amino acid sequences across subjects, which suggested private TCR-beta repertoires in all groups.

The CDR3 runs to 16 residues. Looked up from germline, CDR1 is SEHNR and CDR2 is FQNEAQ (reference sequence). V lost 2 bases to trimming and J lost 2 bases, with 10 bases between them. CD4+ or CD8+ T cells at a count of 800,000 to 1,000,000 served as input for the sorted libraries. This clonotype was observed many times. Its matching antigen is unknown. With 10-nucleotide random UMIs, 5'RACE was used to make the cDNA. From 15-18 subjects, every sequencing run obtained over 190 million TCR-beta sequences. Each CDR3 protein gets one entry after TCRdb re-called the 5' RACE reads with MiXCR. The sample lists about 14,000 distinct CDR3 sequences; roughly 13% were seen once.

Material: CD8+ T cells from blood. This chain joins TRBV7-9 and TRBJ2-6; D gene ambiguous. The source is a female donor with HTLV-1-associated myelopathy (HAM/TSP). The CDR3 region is CASSLSPGAGANVLTF. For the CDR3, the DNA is TGTGCCAGCAGCTTAAGTCCAGGAGCTGGGGCCAACGTCCTGACTTTC.